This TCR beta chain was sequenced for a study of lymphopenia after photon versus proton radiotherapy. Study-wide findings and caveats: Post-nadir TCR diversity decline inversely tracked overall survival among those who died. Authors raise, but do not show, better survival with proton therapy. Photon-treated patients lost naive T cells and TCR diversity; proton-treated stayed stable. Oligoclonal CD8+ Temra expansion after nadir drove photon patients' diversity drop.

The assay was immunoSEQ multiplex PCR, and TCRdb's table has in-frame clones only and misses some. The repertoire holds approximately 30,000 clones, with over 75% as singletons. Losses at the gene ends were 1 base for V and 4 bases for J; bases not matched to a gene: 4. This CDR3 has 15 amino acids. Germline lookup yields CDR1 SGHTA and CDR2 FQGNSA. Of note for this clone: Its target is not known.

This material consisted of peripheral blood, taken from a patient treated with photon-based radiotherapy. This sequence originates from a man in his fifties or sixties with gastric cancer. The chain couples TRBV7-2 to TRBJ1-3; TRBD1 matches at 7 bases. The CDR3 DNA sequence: TGTGCCAGCAGCTTAGGCCCGACAGGGGGAAACACCATATATTTT. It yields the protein CASSLGPTGGNTIYF.